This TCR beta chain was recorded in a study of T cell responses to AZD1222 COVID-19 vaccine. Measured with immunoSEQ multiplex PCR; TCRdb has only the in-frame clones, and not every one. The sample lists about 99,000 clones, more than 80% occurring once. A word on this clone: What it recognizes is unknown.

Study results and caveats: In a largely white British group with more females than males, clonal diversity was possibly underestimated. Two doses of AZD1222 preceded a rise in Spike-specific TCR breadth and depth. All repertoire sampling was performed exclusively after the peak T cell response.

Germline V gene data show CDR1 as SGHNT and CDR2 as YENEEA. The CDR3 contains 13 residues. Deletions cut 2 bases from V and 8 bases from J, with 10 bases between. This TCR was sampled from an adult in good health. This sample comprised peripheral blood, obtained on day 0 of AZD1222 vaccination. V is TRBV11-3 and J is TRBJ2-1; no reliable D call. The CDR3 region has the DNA TGTGCCAGCAGCTTAAACCCTAGACATGAGCAGTTCTTC. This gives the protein CASSLNPRHEQFF. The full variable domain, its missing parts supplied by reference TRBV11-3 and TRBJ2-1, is EAGVVQSPRYKIIEKKQPVAFWCNPISGHNTLYWYLQNLGQGPELLIRYENEEAVDDSQLPKDRFSAERLKGVDSTLKIQPAELGDSAVYLCASSLNPRHEQFFGPGTRLTVL.